This T cell receptor beta chain emerged from a study of T cell responses to AZD1222 COVID-19 vaccine. From germline, CDR1 is LGHDT and CDR2 YNNKEL (reference sequence). This CDR3 region has 14 residues. The V gene end was trimmed by 6 bases and the J gene end by 2 bases; junction bases not matched to a gene: 7. TCRdb's copy holds only in-frame clones and misses some; the assay was immunoSEQ multiplex PCR. Here the sample spans some 150,000 clones, less than 90% being singletons. The sample was peripheral blood, taken after recovery from COVID-19. The receptor comes from an adult who had recovered from COVID-19. The chain joins TRBV3-1 (or the pseudogene TRBV3-2) to TRBJ2-7, with 7 bases fitting TRBD1. As DNA, the CDR3 is TGTGCCAGCAGTCCGCCGGGACAGCCCTACGAGCAGTACTTC. Residues: CASSPPGQPYEQYF.